This TCR beta chain came from a study of blood T cell repertoires in COVID-19. At the level of the study: PBMCs, B-cell-depleted T cells, or T cells provided the cDNA or gDNA that made up the material.

Germline CDR1 SGHDT, CDR2 YYEEEE. V lost 0 bases and J lost 5; bases outside the gene matches: 12. This CDR3 has 17 residues. In the study's own analysis: Estimated nucleated cell counts came from reference gene primer amplification. Only in-frame clones appear in the TCRdb table, and some are missing; sequencing was by immunoSEQ multiplex PCR. V and J calls and clone size are as listed in that table; D and trimming were resolved from the DNA. The sample holds 150,000 to 160,000 clones, around 91% seen once. Sequenced input: peripheral blood. The source is a woman aged 40 to 50 with acute or convalescent COVID-19. V usage is TRBV5-6 and J usage is TRBJ2-5; 8 nucleotides line up with TRBD1. The chain's CDR3 is CASSLGAGGNIGETQYF. The CDR3 DNA reads as TGTGCCAGCAGCTTGGGGGCAGGGGGCAATATCGGGGAGACCCAGTACTTC.